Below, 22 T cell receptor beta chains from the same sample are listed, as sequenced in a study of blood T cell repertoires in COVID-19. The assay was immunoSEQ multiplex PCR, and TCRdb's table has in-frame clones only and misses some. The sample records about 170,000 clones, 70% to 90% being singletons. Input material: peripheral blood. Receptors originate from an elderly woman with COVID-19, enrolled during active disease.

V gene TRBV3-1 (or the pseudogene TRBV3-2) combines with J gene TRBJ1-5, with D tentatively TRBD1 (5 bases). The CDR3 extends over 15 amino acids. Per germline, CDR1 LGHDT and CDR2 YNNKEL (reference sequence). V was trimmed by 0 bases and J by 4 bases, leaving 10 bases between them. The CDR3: CASSQDGHPNQPQHF. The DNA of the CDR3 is TGTGCCAGCAGCCAAGATGGACATCCTAATCAGCCCCAGCATTTT.

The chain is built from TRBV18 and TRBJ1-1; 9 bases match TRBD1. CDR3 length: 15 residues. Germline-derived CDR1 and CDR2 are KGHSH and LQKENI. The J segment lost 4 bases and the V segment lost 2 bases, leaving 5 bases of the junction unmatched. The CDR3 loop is CASSPETGGVTEAFF. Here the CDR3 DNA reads TGTGCCAGCTCACCAGAGACAGGGGGAGTCACTGAAGCTTTCTTT.

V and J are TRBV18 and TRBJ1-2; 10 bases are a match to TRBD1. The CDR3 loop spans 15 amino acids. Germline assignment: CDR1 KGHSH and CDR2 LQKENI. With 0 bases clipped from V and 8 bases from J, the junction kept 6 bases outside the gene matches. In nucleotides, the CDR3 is TGTGCCAGCTCACCACCCTCCTGGACAGGGGGAGGCTACACCTTC. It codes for CASSPPSWTGGGYTF.

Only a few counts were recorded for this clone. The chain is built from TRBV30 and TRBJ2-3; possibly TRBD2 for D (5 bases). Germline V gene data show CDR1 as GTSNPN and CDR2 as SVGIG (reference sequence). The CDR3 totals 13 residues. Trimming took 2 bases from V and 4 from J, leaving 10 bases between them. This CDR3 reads CAWSSGLADTQYF. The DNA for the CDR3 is TGTGCCTGGAGTAGCGGTTTGGCAGATACGCAGTATTTT.

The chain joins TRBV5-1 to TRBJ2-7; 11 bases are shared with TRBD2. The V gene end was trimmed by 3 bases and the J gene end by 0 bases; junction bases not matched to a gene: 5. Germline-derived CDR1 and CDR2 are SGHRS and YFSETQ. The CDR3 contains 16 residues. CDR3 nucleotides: TGCGCCAGCAGCTCCACTAGCGGGGGTAGCTCCTACGAGCAGTACTTC. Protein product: CASSSTSGGSSYEQYF. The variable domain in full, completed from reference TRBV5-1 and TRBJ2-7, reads KAGVTQTPRYLIKTRGQQVTLSCSPISGHRSVSWYQQTPGQGLQFLFEYFSETQRNKGNFPGRFSGRQFSNSRSEMNVSTLELGDSALYLCASSSTSGGSSYEQYFGPGTRLTVT.

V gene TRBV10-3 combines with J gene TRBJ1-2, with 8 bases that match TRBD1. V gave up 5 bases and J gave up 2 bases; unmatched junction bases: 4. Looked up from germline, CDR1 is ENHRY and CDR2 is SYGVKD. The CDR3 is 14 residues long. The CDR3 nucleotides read TGTGCCATCAGTTGGCAGGGGGCGAACTATGGCTACACCTTC. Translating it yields CAISWQGANYGYTF.

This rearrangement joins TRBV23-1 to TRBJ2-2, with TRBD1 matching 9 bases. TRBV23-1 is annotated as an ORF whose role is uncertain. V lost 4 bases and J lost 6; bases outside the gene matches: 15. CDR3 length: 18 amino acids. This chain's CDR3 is CASSPPGRDRETPGELFF. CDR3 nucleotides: TGCGCCAGCAGTCCCCCGGGCCGGGACAGGGAGACCCCCGGGGAGCTGTTTTTT.

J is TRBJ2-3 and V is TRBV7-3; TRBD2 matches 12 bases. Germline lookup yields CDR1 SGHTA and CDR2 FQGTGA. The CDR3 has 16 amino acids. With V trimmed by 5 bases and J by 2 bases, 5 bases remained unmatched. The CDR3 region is CASSPRLAGATDTQYF. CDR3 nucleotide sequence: TGTGCCAGCAGCCCTAGACTAGCGGGGGCCACAGATACGCAGTATTTT.

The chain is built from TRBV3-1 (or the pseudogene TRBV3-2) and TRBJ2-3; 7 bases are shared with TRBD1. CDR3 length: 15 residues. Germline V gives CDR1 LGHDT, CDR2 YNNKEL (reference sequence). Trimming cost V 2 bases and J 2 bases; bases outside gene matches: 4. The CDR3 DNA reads TGTGCCAGCAGCCAACTGGGACAGCTCACAGATACGCAGTATTTT. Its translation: CASSQLGQLTDTQYF.

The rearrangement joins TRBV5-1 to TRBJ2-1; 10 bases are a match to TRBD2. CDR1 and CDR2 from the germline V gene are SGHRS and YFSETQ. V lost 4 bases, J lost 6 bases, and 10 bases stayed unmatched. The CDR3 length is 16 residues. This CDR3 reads CASSNFLAGVINEQFF. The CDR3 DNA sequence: TGCGCCAGCAGCAATTTTCTAGCGGGAGTTATCAATGAGCAGTTCTTC.

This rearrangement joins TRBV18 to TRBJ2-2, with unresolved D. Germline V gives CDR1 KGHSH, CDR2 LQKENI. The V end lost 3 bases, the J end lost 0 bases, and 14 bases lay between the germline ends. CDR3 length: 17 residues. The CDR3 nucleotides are TGTGCCAGCTCACCCCTCGTAGGCGGATCGAACACCGGGGAGCTGTTTTTT. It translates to CASSPLVGGSNTGELFF.

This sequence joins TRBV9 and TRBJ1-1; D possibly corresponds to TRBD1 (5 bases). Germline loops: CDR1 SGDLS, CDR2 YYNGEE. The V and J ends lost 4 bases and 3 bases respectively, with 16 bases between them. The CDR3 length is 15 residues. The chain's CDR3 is CASSRDPGGDTEAFF. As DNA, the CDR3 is TGTGCCAGCAGCCGGGACCCTGGCGGGGACACTGAAGCTTTCTTT. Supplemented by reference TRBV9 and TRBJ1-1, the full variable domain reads DSGVTQTPKHLITATGQRVTLRCSPRSGDLSVYWYQQSLDQGLQFLIQYYNGEERAKGNILERFSAQQFPDLHSELNLSSLELGDSALYFCASSRDPGGDTEAFFGQGTRLTVV.

Here the CDR3 reads CASRTRAATNEKLFF. CDR3 in DNA: TGCGCCAGCAGAACCCGCGCCGCAACTAATGAAAAACTGTTTTTT. This sequence joins TRBV5-1 and TRBJ1-4, with unresolved D. Germline lookup yields CDR1 SGHRS and CDR2 YFSETQ. The V end lost 5 bases, the J end lost 0 bases, and 11 bases lay between the germline ends. The length of the CDR3 is 15 residues.

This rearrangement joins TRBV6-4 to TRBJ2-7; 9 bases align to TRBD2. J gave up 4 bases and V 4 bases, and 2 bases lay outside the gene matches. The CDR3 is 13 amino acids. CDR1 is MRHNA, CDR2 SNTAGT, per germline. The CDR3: CASSALAGYEQYF. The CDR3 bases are TGTGCCAGCAGTGCCCTAGCGGGGTACGAGCAGTACTTC.

The DNA of the CDR3 is TGTGCCAGCAGGCCGCGGGGGAGGGGCACTGAAGCTTTCTTT. Protein sequence: CASRPRGRGTEAFF. The rearrangement links TRBV6-5 to TRBJ1-1; tentatively, D is TRBD1 (5 bases). The germline V gene encodes CDR1 MNHEY and CDR2 SVGAGI. The CDR3 extends over 14 amino acids. Trimming pared 6 bases from V and 4 bases from J, leaving 15 bases between.

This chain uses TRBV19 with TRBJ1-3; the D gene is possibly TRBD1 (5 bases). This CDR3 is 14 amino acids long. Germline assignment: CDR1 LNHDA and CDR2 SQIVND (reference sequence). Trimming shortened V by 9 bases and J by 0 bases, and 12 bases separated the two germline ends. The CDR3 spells CASQRGNSGNTIYF. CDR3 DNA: TGTGCCAGCCAAAGGGGAAACTCTGGAAACACCATATATTTT.

This CDR3 is CAWSWAGGQPQHF. In DNA form, the CDR3 reads TGTGCCTGGAGTTGGGCAGGGGGCCAGCCCCAGCATTTT. The V gene is TRBV30, the J gene TRBJ1-5, with TRBD1 matching 8 bases. The germline V gene has CDR1 GTSNPN and CDR2 SVGIG (reference sequence). With V trimmed by 2 bases and J by 7 bases, 4 bases remained unmatched. The CDR3 length is 13 residues.

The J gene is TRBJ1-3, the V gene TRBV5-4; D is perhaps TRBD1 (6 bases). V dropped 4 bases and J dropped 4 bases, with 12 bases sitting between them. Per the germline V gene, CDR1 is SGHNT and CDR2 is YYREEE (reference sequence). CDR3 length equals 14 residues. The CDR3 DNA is TGTGCCAGCAGCCCAGGGGTGAGCGGAAACACCATATATTTT. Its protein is CASSPGVSGNTIYF. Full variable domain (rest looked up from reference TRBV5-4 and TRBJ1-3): ETGVTQSPTHLIKTRGQQVTLRCSSQSGHNTVSWYQQALGQGPQFIFQYYREEENGRGNFPPRFSGLQFPNYSSELNVNALELDDSALYLCASSPGVSGNTIYFGEGSWLTVV.

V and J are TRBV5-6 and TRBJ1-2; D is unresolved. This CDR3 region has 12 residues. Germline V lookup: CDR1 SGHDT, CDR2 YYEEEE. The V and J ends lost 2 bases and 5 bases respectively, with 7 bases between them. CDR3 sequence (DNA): TGTGCCAGCAGCTTCCCGAGTTATGGCTACACCTTC. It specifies CASSFPSYGYTF.

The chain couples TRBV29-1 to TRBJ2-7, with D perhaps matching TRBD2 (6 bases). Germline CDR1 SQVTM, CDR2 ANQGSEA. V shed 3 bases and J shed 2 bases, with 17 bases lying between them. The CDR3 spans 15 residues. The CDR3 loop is CSVDLSPGDPYEQYF. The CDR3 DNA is TGCAGCGTTGACCTTTCACCGGGGGACCCCTACGAGCAGTACTTC.

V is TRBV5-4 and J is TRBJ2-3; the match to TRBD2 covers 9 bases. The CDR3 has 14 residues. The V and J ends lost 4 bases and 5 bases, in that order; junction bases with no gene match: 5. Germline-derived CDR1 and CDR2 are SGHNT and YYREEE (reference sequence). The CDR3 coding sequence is TGTGCCAGCAGCGGTAGCGGGAGAGGAGATACGCAGTATTTT. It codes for CASSGSGRGDTQYF.

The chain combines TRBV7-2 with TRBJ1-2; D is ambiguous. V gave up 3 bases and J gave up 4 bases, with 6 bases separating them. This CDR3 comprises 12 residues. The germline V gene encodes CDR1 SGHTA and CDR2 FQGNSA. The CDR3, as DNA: TGTGCCAGCAGCTTTGATAGCTATGGCTACACCTTC. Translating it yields CASSFDSYGYTF.